Sequencing of this T cell receptor (beta chain) was carried out in a study of blood T cell repertoires in COVID-19. Study-level information: The United States, Italy and Spain supplied acute and convalescent COVID-19 samples. Sources were T cells, B-cell-depleted T cells, or PBMCs; the material itself was cDNA or gDNA.

The CDR3 is 15 residues long. Germline V gives CDR1 MGHRA, CDR2 YSYEKL. V dropped 0 bases and J dropped 2 bases, with 10 bases sitting between them. This clone occurred many times. Cohort assignment relied on participant-reported clinical history. Produced via immunoSEQ multiplex PCR; TCRdb's table is partial and in-frame only. The table records 250,000 to 300,000 clones, around 84% of them present only once. The rearrangement links TRBV4-1 to TRBJ1-2, with D perhaps TRBD1 (5 bases). This receptor was taken from a man in his thirties or forties with acute COVID-19. The sample comprised PBMCs or T cells enriched from blood (not recorded which). CDR3 loop: CASSQEGHNNYGYTF. The CDR3 coding sequence is TGCGCCAGCAGCCAAGAAGGACATAACAACTATGGCTACACCTTC.